This T cell receptor beta chain stems from a study of blood T cell repertoires in COVID-19 (dated by TCRdb to the early 2020s). For the wider study: The collaborator samples originated in the United States, Italy and Spain and spanned the acute and convalescent phases of COVID-19. Where available, HLA class I and class II types were obtained from metadata supplied by the sample provider rather than from assay-based typing. Subjects who had been exposed to COVID-19, were actively infected with it, or had recovered from it provided the deeply sampled blood TCRbeta repertoires that made up the dataset. Samples came from the ongoing ImmuneRACE study (first 160 participants) plus 1,254 subjects from 6 global collaborators. The sample metadata nearly always contained a de-identified subject ID, COVID-19 status, age in years and sex. The repertoires were made available in a free public database intended to serve as a resource for research on the immune response to SARS-CoV-2. The prospective study material was composed of cDNA or gDNA derived from T cells, B-cell-depleted T cells, or PBMCs.

On this clone itself: Its antigen target is currently unknown. Per-nucleotide qualities are absent, and no much larger clonotype sits a single base away.

CDR1 SGHVS and CDR2 FQNEAQ are derived from the germline V gene. Measured from the cysteine to the phenylalanine, the CDR3 is 14 residues long. This entry keeps only the CDR3 DNA: 42 bases, framed from base 1. Ends trimmed: V by 5 bases, J by 6 bases; bases unmatched to a gene: 5. Collaborating institutions collected whole blood in K2EDTA tubes following their own protocols. Collaborator samples were shipped for TCRbeta analysis as frozen whole blood, isolated PBMCs, or DNA extracted from either sample type. Results the study describes overall, beyond this receptor: The amount of clinical and demographic metadata varied by source and participant and was provided uncurated.

TCRbeta CDR3 regions were amplified from genomic DNA by means of the immunoSEQ Assay, a bias-controlled multiplex PCR. Per the authors' processing: The number of nucleated cells in each sample was estimated from the amplification of reference gene primers within the assay. To quantify the absolute abundance of each unique TCRbeta CDR3 rearrangement, sequence reads were collapsed and filtered. Productive Simpson clonality was computed per sample as the square root of Simpson's diversity index over productive rearrangements. The immuneACCESS repertoire file appears here via TCRdb, limited to in-frame rearrangements. These files lack a portion of the clones; in checked studies, under half of the deficit traces to unresolved V genes, and the cause of the others is not known. Clone size and V and J calls were adopted from that table, with D and trimming inferred from the DNA. This sample gives approximately 130,000 clones in total; more than 70% of them show up just once. The ten top clones hold under 4% of the sample.

The receptor's source is a man aged 60 to 69 with acute or convalescent COVID-19. The sequenced material came from peripheral blood. Recombination linked TRBV7-8 to TRBJ2-5; the central 11 bases match TRBD1. This receptor carries the CDR3 CASSPGQGAKTQYF. The DNA is TGTGCCAGCAGCCCCGGACAGGGGGCAAAGACCCAGTACTTC. This CDR3, with the reference TRBV7-8 and TRBJ2-5 proteins standing in past its ends, gives the full variable domain GAGVSQSPRYKVAKRGQDVALRCDPISGHVSLFWYQQALGQGPEFLTYFQNEAQLDKSGLPSDRFFAERPEGSVSTLKIQRTQQEDSAVYLCASSPGQGAKTQYFGPGTRLLVL.